Listed below are T cell receptor beta chains from one sample, sequenced in a study of molecular identifiers for immune sequencing clone quantification. Each CDR3 protein gets one entry after TCRdb re-called the PCR reads with MiXCR. Counted here are approximately 97,000 distinct CDR3 sequences, less than 25% occurring once; the ten biggest clones make up around 0.92%. The sample comprised naive CD8+ T cells from blood, with Jurkat cell RNA spiked in. These receptors originate from a human donor in good health. Some libraries in this study had Jurkat cell RNA spiked in. Each CDR3 is given with its conserved first and last residue. D genes are given only for firm matches. The size field is filled for only some rows; it gives once, few, many or a size class.

>TRBJ1-1|13|TRBD1|TRBV7-9|many
TGTGCCAGCAGCTTAGCCGGGACAGAGCAAGCTTTCTTT
CASSLAGTEQAFF
>TRBJ2-3|16|NA|TRBV7-9|NA
TGTGCCCGCAGCTTTTTTCCGGGACCGAACACCGATACGCAGTATTTT
CARSFFPGPNTDTQYF
>TRBJ1-1|16|TRBD1|TRBV15|NA
TGTGCCACCAGCAGAGTTAAGGGGGCTGAGGACACTGAAGCTTTCTTT
CATSRVKGAEDTEAFF
>TRBJ2-3|13|NA|TRBV6-5|many
TGTGCCAGCAGTTACTCGAAGTCAGATACGCAGTATTTT
CASSYSKSDTQYF
>TRBJ2-3|17|TRBD1|TRBV7-9|many
TGTGCCAGCAGGCACCAGACCGGGACAGGAGGCACAGATACGCAGTATTTT
CASRHQTGTGGTDTQYF
>TRBJ1-6|14|NA|TRBV27|many
TGTGCCAGCCGCTGGCCAGGGCCTAATTCACCCCTCCACTTT
CASRWPGPNSPLHF
>TRBJ2-4|12|NA|TRBV6-6|many
TGTGCCAGCAGTTACTATCCAGGTATTCAGTACTTC
CASSYYPGIQYF
>TRBJ2-7|14|NA|TRBV6-2/TRBV6-3|NA
TGTGCCAGCAGTTACTCGACAGGCTTCTACGAGCAGTACTTC
CASSYSTGFYEQYF
>TRBJ2-1|15|NA|TRBV6-5|NA
TGTGCCAGCAGTTACTCGAGGCTAGCGCGCGATGAGCAGTTCTTC
CASSYSRLARDEQFF
>TRBJ2-5|16|TRBD2|TRBV7-9|many
TGTGCCAGCAGCTTAGTACTAGCGGGGAGTCAAGAGACCCAGTACTTC
CASSLVLAGSQETQYF
>TRBJ2-1|13|TRBD2|TRBV30|few
TGTGCCTGGAGTTCTGGACTAGCCGGCGGGCAGTTCTTC
CAWSSGLAGGQFF
>TRBJ2-5|16|TRBD1|TRBV14|many
TGTGCCAGCAGCCCGATACCGGGACAGGGTTTCGAGACCCAGTACTTC
CASSPIPGQGFETQYF
>TRBJ1-3|14|NA|TRBV7-9|many
TGTGCCAGCAGCTCGACCCTCTCTGGAAACACCATATATTTT
CASSSTLSGNTIYF
>TRBJ2-7|16|NA|TRBV6-2/TRBV6-3|NA
TGTGCCAGCAACTCTCAATGGACGGTAGGTCACTACGAGCAGTACTTC
CASNSQWTVGHYEQYF
>TRBJ1-1|13|NA|TRBV25-1|few
TGTGCCAGCAGTGAAGGGAGGGGGACTGAAGCTTTCTTT
CASSEGRGTEAFF
>TRBJ2-3|16|NA|TRBV29-1|many
TGCAGCGTTGAAGGGGGGACGGAGGTTAGCACAGATACGCAGTATTTT
CSVEGGTEVSTDTQYF